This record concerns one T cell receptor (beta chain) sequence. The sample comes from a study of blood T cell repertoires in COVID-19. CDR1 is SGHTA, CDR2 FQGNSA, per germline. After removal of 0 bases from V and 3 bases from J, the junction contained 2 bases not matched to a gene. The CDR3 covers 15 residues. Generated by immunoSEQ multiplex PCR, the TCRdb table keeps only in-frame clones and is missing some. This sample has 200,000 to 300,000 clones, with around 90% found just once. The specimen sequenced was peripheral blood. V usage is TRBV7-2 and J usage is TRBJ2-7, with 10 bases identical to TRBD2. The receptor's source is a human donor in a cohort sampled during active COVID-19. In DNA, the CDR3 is TGTGCCAGCAGCTTAGCTAGCGGGAGGAACTACGAGCAGTACTTC. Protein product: CASSLASGRNYEQYF.